This T cell receptor (beta chain) was sequenced for a study of Graves' ophthalmopathy and Graves' hyperthyroidism. Study at large: Blood was drawn at initial diagnosis, before any treatment.

The CDR3 length is 13 residues. With 2 bases removed from V and 6 bases from J, the gap between germline ends came to 8 bases. CDR1 SGHKS and CDR2 YYEKEE come from the germline V gene (reference sequence). With a duration under 3 months, ophthalmopathy in the donors showed moderate-to-severe activity, CAS ≥3 and NOSPECS ≥4. The PBMCs were taken from around 10 ml of fresh peripheral blood. Study-level points and caveats: In blood, most expanded thyroid clonotypes above 0.001 frequency were also detected.

RNA transcripts were the source from which TCR beta CDR3 regions were amplified. RT-PCR with HTBI primers came first, then second-round multiplex PCR. TCRdb independently ran MiXCR on the multiplex PCR reads; one entry per CDR3 protein. The data show around 670,000 distinct CDR3 sequences, with around 40% seen just once and 40% to 45% held by the top ten. The table lists this clonotype with a count of one. Antigen unknown. The sequence derives from an adult man with Graves' ophthalmopathy. Sequencing was performed on peripheral blood. The rearrangement joins TRBV5-5 to TRBJ1-4; no firm D call. CDR3 nucleotide sequence: TGTGCCAGCAGCTTATTTCGGGATGAAAAACTGTTTTTT. Translation: CASSLFRDEKLFF. Based on the CDR3 plus reference TRBV5-5 and TRBJ1-4, the full variable domain is DAGVTQSPTHLIKTRGQQVTLRCSPISGHKSVSWYQQVLGQGPQFIFQYYEKEERGRGNFPDRFSARQFPNYSSELNVNALLLGDSALYLCASSLFRDEKLFFGSGTQLSVL.